This entry describes one TCR beta chain. This clonotype is a singleton in its sample. The clone's antigen remains unknown. The sample holds no much larger clone one base away, and base qualities are not on file. Evidence from one read is weak. The sample comes from a study of low-dose radiotherapy and immunotherapy resistance in tumors (dated 2022 in TCRdb). The study in broad terms: In Cohort 1, 0.5 Gy per fraction was delivered every 2 weeks, and a total PTV dose of 6.5 Gy was prescribed. Cohort 2 received 1 Gy per fraction every two weeks, with a total of 13 Gy over 26 weeks. Cyclophosphamide 200 mg/m2 was given intravenously every two weeks, one day before each radiation and immunotherapy administration. Starting on cycle 1 day 1, patients took 300 mg of aspirin by mouth once daily for four cycles. Randomization of trial participants into treatment groups was not performed. Nivolumab was administered intravenously as a 240 mg flat dose every two weeks, and ipilimumab was administered intravenously at 1 mg/kg every six weeks. Eight patients were included in the translational analysis, namely three from the first dose cohort plus the first five from the second dose cohort.

From cysteine to phenylalanine, the CDR3 is 12 amino acids long. Of all the DNA, just the CDR3 is kept, 36 bases in frame from base 1. From the germline V gene (reference sequence), CDR1 is MNHEY and CDR2 is SMNVEV. The germline ends are 11 bases apart after V is trimmed by 4 bases and J by 8 bases. Interpreted using the paper, the time point label stands for: after trial treatment. The treatment or condition label on this specimen signifies: LDRT plus nivolumab, ipilimumab, low-dose cyclophosphamide and aspirin (RACIN trial). Donors were enrolled in RACIN, a single-arm phase I dose-escalation trial combining nivolumab, ipilimumab, aspirin, low-dose cyclophosphamide and low-dose radiotherapy. Patients were eligible if they had advanced solid tumors that were TIL-negative. The sample was run on an Illumina HiSeq 2500. First-strand cDNA was synthesized using Superscript III and a set of TRAV- and TRBV-specific primers, so that both TCRalpha and TCRbeta chains were covered. TCRs were amplified with Phusion for 15 to 25 PCR cycles using a constant-region primer together with the adapter attached to the V primers. Isolated mRNA was amplified with the MessageAmp II aRNA Amplification Kit, using a roughly 15-hour in vitro transcription at 37°C. The Dynabeads mRNA DIRECT Purification Kit was used to isolate the mRNA for TCR sequencing. Indexed Illumina adapters were added in a second Phusion PCR of around 27 cycles, and the PCR products were purified with AMPure XP beads. The paper's data handling went like this. Custom Perl scripts pooled TCR sequences encoding the same protein, removed out-of-frame sequences and computed each clonotype's abundance. Any TCR sequence supported by only a single read was excluded from analysis. Among the metrics used to describe the repertoires were Shannon entropy, Gini index, clonality, richness, and the frequency of TCRs shared between repertoires. Using fastp at Q25 and MiXCR, TCRdb reprocessed the public reads and kept productive beta chains. Each record represents a unique CDR3 protein, reported with the most common genes and DNA among its rows. TCRdb's processing, not the authors' own work, is the source of the V and J calls. This sample holds approximately 46,000 distinct CDR3 sequences; 25% to 30% were observed only once. The top ten constitute about a tenth of the sample.

The origin of this receptor is a male donor with prostate cancer. The rearrangement joined TRBV27 to TRBJ1-1; the D gene is unclear. Source: PBMCs, taken after low-dose radiotherapy plus immunotherapy. The CDR3 in this case is CASSSGGLEAFF. At the DNA level, the sequence is TGTGCCAGCAGTTCGGGCGGGCTAGAAGCTTTCTTT.